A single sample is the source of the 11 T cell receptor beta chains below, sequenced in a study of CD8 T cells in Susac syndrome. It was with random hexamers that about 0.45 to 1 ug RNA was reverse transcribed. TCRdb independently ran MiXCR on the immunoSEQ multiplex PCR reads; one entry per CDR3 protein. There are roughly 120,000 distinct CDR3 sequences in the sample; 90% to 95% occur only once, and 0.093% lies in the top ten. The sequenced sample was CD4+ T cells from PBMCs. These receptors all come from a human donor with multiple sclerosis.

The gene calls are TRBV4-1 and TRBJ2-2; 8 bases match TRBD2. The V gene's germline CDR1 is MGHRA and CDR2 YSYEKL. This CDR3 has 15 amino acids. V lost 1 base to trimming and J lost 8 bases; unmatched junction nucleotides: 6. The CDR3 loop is CASSQVSGGFGELFF. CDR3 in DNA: TGCGCCAGCAGCCAAGTGAGCGGGGGATTTGGGGAGCTGTTTTTT.

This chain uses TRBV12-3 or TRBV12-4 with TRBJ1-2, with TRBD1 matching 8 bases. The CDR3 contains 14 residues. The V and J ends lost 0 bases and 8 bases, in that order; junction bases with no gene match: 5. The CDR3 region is CASSLADRGHGYTF. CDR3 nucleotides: TGTGCCAGCAGTTTAGCCGACAGGGGCCACGGCTACACCTTC.

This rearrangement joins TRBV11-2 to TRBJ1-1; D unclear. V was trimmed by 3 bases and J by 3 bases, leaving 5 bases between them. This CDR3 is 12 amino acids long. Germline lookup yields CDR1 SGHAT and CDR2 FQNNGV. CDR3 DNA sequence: TGTGCCAGCAGCTTCCAAGACACTGAAGCTTTCTTT. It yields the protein CASSFQDTEAFF.

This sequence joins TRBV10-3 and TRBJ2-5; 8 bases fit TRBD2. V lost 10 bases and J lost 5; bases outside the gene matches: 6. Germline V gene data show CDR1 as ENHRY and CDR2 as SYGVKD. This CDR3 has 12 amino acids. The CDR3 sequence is CASSGDWETQYF. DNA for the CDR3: TGTGCCAGTAGCGGGGATTGGGAGACCCAGTACTTC.

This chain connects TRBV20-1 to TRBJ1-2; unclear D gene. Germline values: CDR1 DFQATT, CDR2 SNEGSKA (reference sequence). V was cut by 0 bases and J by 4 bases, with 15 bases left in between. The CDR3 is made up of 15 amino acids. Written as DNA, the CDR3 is TGCAGTGCTAGAGATCTCACCGACCCCCTCTATGGCTACACCTTC. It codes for CSARDLTDPLYGYTF.

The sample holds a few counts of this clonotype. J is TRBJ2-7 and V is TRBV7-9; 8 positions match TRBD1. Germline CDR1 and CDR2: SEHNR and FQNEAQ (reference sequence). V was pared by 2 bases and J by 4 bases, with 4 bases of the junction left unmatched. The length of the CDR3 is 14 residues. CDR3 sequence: CASSLSGGSYEQYF. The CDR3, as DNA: TGTGCCAGCAGCTTATCAGGGGGCTCGTACGAGCAGTACTTC.

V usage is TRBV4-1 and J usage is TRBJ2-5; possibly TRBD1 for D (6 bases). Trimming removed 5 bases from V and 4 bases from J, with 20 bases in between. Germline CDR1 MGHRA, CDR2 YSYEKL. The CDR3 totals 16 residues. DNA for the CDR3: TGCGCCAGCAGCTCCCCCGGGTGGGGGCCGTCAGAGACCCAGTACTTC. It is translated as CASSSPGWGPSETQYF.

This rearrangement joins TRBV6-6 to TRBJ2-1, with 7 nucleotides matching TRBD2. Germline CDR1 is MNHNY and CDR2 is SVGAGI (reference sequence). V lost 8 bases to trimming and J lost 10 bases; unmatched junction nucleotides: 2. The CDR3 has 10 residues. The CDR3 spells CASGRGEQFF. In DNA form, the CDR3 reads TGTGCCAGCGGGCGGGGGGAGCAGTTCTTC.

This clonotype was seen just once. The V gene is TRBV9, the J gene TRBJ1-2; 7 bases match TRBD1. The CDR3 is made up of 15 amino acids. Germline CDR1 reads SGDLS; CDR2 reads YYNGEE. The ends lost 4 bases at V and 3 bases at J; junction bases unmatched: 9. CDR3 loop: CASSLRGTEDYGYTF. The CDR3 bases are TGTGCCAGCAGCCTTAGAGGGACAGAAGACTATGGCTACACCTTC.

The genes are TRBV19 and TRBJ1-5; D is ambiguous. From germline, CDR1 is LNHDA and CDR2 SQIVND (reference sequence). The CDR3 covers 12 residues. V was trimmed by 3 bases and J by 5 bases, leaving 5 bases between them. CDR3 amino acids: CASSMRDQPQHF. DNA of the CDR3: TGTGCCAGTAGTATGAGGGATCAGCCCCAGCATTTT. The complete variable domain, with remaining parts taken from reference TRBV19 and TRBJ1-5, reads DGGITQSPKYLFRKEGQNVTLSCEQNLNHDAMYWYRQDPGQGLRLIYYSQIVNDFQKGDIAEGYSVSREKKESFPLTVTSAQKNPTAFYLCASSMRDQPQHFGDGTRLSIL.

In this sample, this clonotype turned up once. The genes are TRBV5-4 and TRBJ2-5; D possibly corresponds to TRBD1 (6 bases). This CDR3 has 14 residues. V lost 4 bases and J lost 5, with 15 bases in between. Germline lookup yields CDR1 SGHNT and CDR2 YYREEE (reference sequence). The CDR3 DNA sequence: TGTGCCAGCAGCGTACCCACAGGGTCGGAGACCCAGTACTTC. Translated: CASSVPTGSETQYF.